The rows below give T cell receptor beta chains drawn from one sample of a study of cytomegalovirus exposure and HLA in healthy donors. The method was immunoSEQ multiplex PCR; TCRdb's version includes in-frame clones alone and lacks a portion of them. This sample carries about 91,000 clones, around 80% of them seen once, and the ten largest clones take around 4%. Sequencing was done on a sample of PBMCs. These receptors originate from a male donor in good health and CMV-seropositive. Each CDR3 is given with its conserved first and last residue. The order of the fields is J gene, V gene, clone size, D gene, CDR3 protein, CDR3 DNA. D genes are given only for firm matches. Some rows have no size entry. The others give once, few or many, or a class for an expanded clone.

J gene: TRBJ1-2; V gene: TRBV27; clone size: -; D gene: -; CDR3 protein: CASSSSFLTGSNYGYTF; CDR3 DNA: TGTGCCAGCAGTTCCTCCTTCCTGACAGGCTCTAACTATGGCTACACCTTC
J gene: TRBJ2-7; V gene: TRBV27; clone size: -; D gene: TRBD2; CDR3 protein: CASSLSRTSGRTYEQYF; CDR3 DNA: TGTGCCAGCAGTTTATCGAGGACTAGCGGGAGGACCTACGAGCAGTACTTC
J gene: TRBJ2-3; V gene: TRBV7-9; clone size: -; D gene: -; CDR3 protein: CASSLSLGRRETDTQYF; CDR3 DNA: TGTGCCAGCAGCTTATCTTTGGGGAGGAGGGAGACAGATACGCAGTATTTT
J gene: TRBJ2-7; V gene: TRBV5-1; clone size: once; D gene: -; CDR3 protein: CASSLGGDEQYF; CDR3 DNA: TGCGCCAGCAGCTTGGGGGGAGACGAGCAGTACTTC
J gene: TRBJ2-7; V gene: TRBV30; clone size: once; D gene: TRBD2; CDR3 protein: CAWSPGLAVYEQYF; CDR3 DNA: TGTGCCTGGAGTCCGGGACTAGCGGTTTACGAGCAGTACTTC
J gene: TRBJ1-1; V gene: TRBV30; clone size: many; D gene: -; CDR3 protein: CAWRPRNTEAFF; CDR3 DNA: TGTGCCTGGAGGCCTAGAAACACTGAAGCTTTCTTT
J gene: TRBJ1-4; V gene: TRBV9; clone size: -; D gene: -; CDR3 protein: CASSVAESAKLFF; CDR3 DNA: TGTGCCAGCAGCGTAGCGGAGAGCGCAAAACTGTTTTTT
J gene: TRBJ2-7; V gene: TRBV19; clone size: -; D gene: -; CDR3 protein: CASSIDAGYEQYF; CDR3 DNA: TGTGCCAGTAGTATAGATGCCGGGTACGAGCAGTACTTC
J gene: TRBJ2-5; V gene: TRBV7-2; clone size: -; D gene: -; CDR3 protein: CASSLRGETQYF; CDR3 DNA: TGTGCCAGCAGCTTACGCGGGGAGACCCAGTACTTC
J gene: TRBJ1-5; V gene: TRBV19; clone size: few; D gene: -; CDR3 protein: CASSILAGPNQPQHF; CDR3 DNA: TGTGCCAGTAGTATTCTCGCAGGGCCCAATCAGCCCCAGCATTTT
J gene: TRBJ2-7; V gene: TRBV18; clone size: -; D gene: TRBD2; CDR3 protein: CASSRSWREGPEQYF; CDR3 DNA: TGTGCCAGCTCACGGAGTTGGCGGGAGGGACCGGAGCAGTACTTC
J gene: TRBJ2-7; V gene: TRBV28; clone size: -; D gene: -; CDR3 protein: CASSGRTFIGGEQYF; CDR3 DNA: TGTGCCAGCAGTGGCCGGACTTTCATAGGGGGCGAGCAGTACTTC
J gene: TRBJ2-3; V gene: TRBV2; clone size: few; D gene: TRBD2; CDR3 protein: CASVSGTSGVTQYF; CDR3 DNA: TGTGCCAGCGTATCCGGGACTAGCGGAGTTACGCAGTATTTT
J gene: TRBJ2-5; V gene: TRBV13; clone size: -; D gene: TRBD2; CDR3 protein: CASSLGLAGGPETQYF; CDR3 DNA: TGTGCCAGCAGCTTAGGACTAGCGGGGGGGCCCGAGACCCAGTACTTC
J gene: TRBJ2-3; V gene: TRBV5-6; clone size: -; D gene: -; CDR3 protein: CASSAWDPGDGTQYF; CDR3 DNA: TGTGCCAGCAGCGCCTGGGACCCAGGGGATGGTACGCAGTATTTT
J gene: TRBJ2-5; V gene: TRBV6-6; clone size: -; D gene: -; CDR3 protein: CASRKALGSQETQYF; CDR3 DNA: TGTGCCAGCAGAAAGGCTTTGGGCAGTCAAGAGACCCAGTACTTC
J gene: TRBJ1-2; V gene: TRBV29-1; clone size: -; D gene: TRBD1; CDR3 protein: CSTAGTGPNYGYTF; CDR3 DNA: TGCAGCACCGCAGGGACAGGGCCAAACTATGGCTACACCTTC
J gene: TRBJ2-7; V gene: TRBV27; clone size: -; D gene: -; CDR3 protein: CASSFFSSYEQYF; CDR3 DNA: TGTGCCAGCAGTTTTTTCAGCTCCTACGAGCAGTACTTC
J gene: TRBJ2-1; V gene: TRBV11-2; clone size: -; D gene: TRBD1; CDR3 protein: CASSTYRGSNEQFF; CDR3 DNA: TGTGCCAGCAGCACCTACAGGGGGTCTAATGAGCAGTTCTTC
J gene: TRBJ2-6; V gene: TRBV19; clone size: -; D gene: -; CDR3 protein: CASSIRGGPSGANVLTF; CDR3 DNA: TGTGCCAGTAGTATTAGGGGGGGGCCCTCTGGGGCCAACGTCCTGACTTTC
J gene: TRBJ1-3; V gene: TRBV30; clone size: -; D gene: -; CDR3 protein: CALRGAGNTIYF; CDR3 DNA: TGTGCTCTCCGGGGGGCCGGAAACACCATATATTTT
J gene: TRBJ1-6; V gene: TRBV6-1; clone size: -; D gene: -; CDR3 protein: CASSGAPGNSPLHF; CDR3 DNA: TGTGCCAGCAGTGGGGCTCCGGGAAATTCACCCCTCCACTTT
J gene: TRBJ2-2; V gene: TRBV6-5; clone size: -; D gene: -; CDR3 protein: CASRRTANTGELFF; CDR3 DNA: TGTGCCAGCAGGCGGACAGCTAACACCGGGGAGCTGTTTTTT
J gene: TRBJ1-1; V gene: TRBV6-1; clone size: few; D gene: TRBD1; CDR3 protein: CASIRNGQGVTEAFF; CDR3 DNA: TGTGCCAGCATTCGAAACGGACAGGGGGTCACTGAAGCTTTCTTT
J gene: TRBJ1-5; V gene: TRBV5-4; clone size: -; D gene: -; CDR3 protein: CASSWGVDQPQHF; CDR3 DNA: TGTGCCAGCAGCTGGGGGGTCGATCAGCCCCAGCATTTT
J gene: TRBJ1-2; V gene: TRBV28; clone size: once; D gene: TRBD1; CDR3 protein: CASSLWGGGGADSNLRGYTF; CDR3 DNA: TGTGCCAGCAGTTTATGGGGTGGAGGGGGCGCGGACTCCAATCTCCGTGGCTACACCTTC